This is a list of T cell receptor beta chains from one sample in a study of cytomegalovirus exposure and HLA in healthy donors. Produced via immunoSEQ multiplex PCR; TCRdb's table is partial and in-frame only. Of around 97,000 clones listed, approximately 66% are singletons. The sequenced material came from PBMCs. The receptors shown here come from a woman in her fifties or sixties in good health and CMV-seronegative. The CDR3 runs from the conserved cysteine through the conserved F or W. Fields, in order: clone size, J gene, D gene, V gene, CDR3 DNA, CDR3 protein. D genes are given only for firm matches. Only part of the rows carry a size: once, few, many, or a class if the clone is expanded.

size: -
J: TRBJ2-7
D: -
V: TRBV6-5
DNA: TGTGCCAGCAGTTACTCGGCAGGGGAATCGTGGGAGCAGTACTTC
CDR3: CASSYSAGESWEQYF

size: few
J: TRBJ2-6
D: -
V: TRBV6-5
DNA: TGTGCCAGCACCCTAAGTTCCGGGGCCAACGTCCTGACTTTC
CDR3: CASTLSSGANVLTF

size: -
J: TRBJ2-5
D: -
V: TRBV10-3
DNA: TGTGCCATCAGCGAACGGATTATAATTCTTACAGGGACAGAGACCCAGTACTTC
CDR3: CAISERIIILTGTETQYF

size: -
J: TRBJ2-7
D: -
V: TRBV4-1
DNA: TGCGCCAGCAGCCAAGATCCTAGCAGATACGAGCAGTACTTC
CDR3: CASSQDPSRYEQYF

size: few
J: TRBJ2-5
D: TRBD2
V: TRBV2
DNA: TGTGCCAGCAGTTTTATGGGAGGGGAGACCCAGTACTTC
CDR3: CASSFMGGETQYF

size: -
J: TRBJ1-3
D: TRBD1
V: TRBV14
DNA: TGTGCCAGCAGCCCGTCCGGGACAGGGGGAAACACCATATATTTT
CDR3: CASSPSGTGGNTIYF

size: -
J: TRBJ2-3
D: TRBD2
V: TRBV9
DNA: TGTGCCAGCAGCGTAATAGGTAGCGGGATCAGCACAGATACGCAGTATTTT
CDR3: CASSVIGSGISTDTQYF

size: few
J: TRBJ2-1
D: -
V: TRBV5-1
DNA: TGCGCCAGCAGCTCGCAGGGGTCCTACAATGAGCAGTTCTTC
CDR3: CASSSQGSYNEQFF

size: -
J: TRBJ2-7
D: -
V: TRBV18
DNA: TGTGCCAGCTCACCACCGGCAGGAACCTACGAGCAGTACTTC
CDR3: CASSPPAGTYEQYF

size: -
J: TRBJ1-3
D: -
V: TRBV4-3
DNA: TGCGCCAGCAGCCAAGATCTGGGAGGGACTGGAAACACCATATATTTT
CDR3: CASSQDLGGTGNTIYF

size: -
J: TRBJ1-5
D: -
V: TRBV7-8
DNA: TGTGCCAGCAGCCCGGGTGGTGCGGGGCAGCCCCAGCATTTT
CDR3: CASSPGGAGQPQHF

size: -
J: TRBJ2-3
D: TRBD1
V: TRBV19
DNA: TGTGCCAGTAGTATAACCGGACAGGTTCAGGGCACAGATACGCAGTATTTT
CDR3: CASSITGQVQGTDTQYF

size: once
J: TRBJ2-1
D: -
V: TRBV27
DNA: TGTGCCAGCACCCTGGCGGGGAGTCGCTGGCAGTTCTTC
CDR3: CASTLAGSRWQFF

size: -
J: TRBJ2-7
D: -
V: TRBV6-6
DNA: TGTGCCAGCAGGGTAGGGACTGGGAGCTCCTACGAGCAGTACTTC
CDR3: CASRVGTGSSYEQYF

size: -
J: TRBJ1-3
D: -
V: TRBV30
DNA: TGTGCCTGGAGTGTTTTTCAGGGTCACCGGGAGTCTGGAAACACCATATATTTT
CDR3: CAWSVFQGHRESGNTIYF

size: -
J: TRBJ1-3
D: -
V: TRBV7-9
DNA: TGTGCCAGCAGCTTAGTTGGGAGCCTCTCTGGAAACACCATATATTTT
CDR3: CASSLVGSLSGNTIYF

size: -
J: TRBJ2-7
D: -
V: TRBV18
DNA: TGTGCCAGCTCACCACCGGGCCGGGAAAACTACGAGCAGTACTTC
CDR3: CASSPPGRENYEQYF